Following are 15 T cell receptor beta chains from one sample sequenced in a study of cytomegalovirus exposure and HLA in healthy donors. Repertoires were generated with immunoSEQ multiplex PCR, while TCRdb's copy carries only in-frame clones and drops some. The sample carries 150,000 to 200,000 clones, approximately 86% recorded once. The sequencing sample was made of PBMCs. Source of these receptors: a woman in her late teens or twenties in good health and CMV-seronegative.

This clone has a single count. The chain employs TRBV7-9 and TRBJ1-2; D remains unclear. Trimming left V 7 bases short and J 7 bases short, with 16 bases between. The CDR3 is made up of 13 amino acids. Per germline, CDR1 SEHNR and CDR2 FQNEAQ (reference sequence). The CDR3 sequence: CASTLTGIGGYTF. The CDR3 DNA is TGTGCCAGCACACTAACGGGGATAGGTGGCTACACCTTC.

The V and J genes are TRBV11-3 and TRBJ1-1; TRBD1 aligns across 8 bases. Germline trimming cut 5 bases from V and 1 base from J; bases unmatched to any gene: 6. The CDR3 spans 15 residues. Germline values: CDR1 SGHNT, CDR2 YENEEA. This CDR3 reads CASSAHGTGNTEAFF. CDR3 DNA sequence: TGTGCCAGCAGCGCACACGGGACAGGGAACACTGAAGCTTTCTTT. The variable domain in full, completed from reference TRBV11-3 and TRBJ1-1, reads EAGVVQSPRYKIIEKKQPVAFWCNPISGHNTLYWYLQNLGQGPELLIRYENEEAVDDSQLPKDRFSAERLKGVDSTLKIQPAELGDSAVYLCASSAHGTGNTEAFFGQGTRLTVV.

This sequence joins TRBV6-6 and TRBJ1-1; a possible D gene is TRBD1 (6 bases). The CDR3 extends over 14 amino acids. Trimming left V 4 bases short and J 3 bases short, with 12 bases between. Germline V gene data show CDR1 as MNHNY and CDR2 as SVGAGI (reference sequence). The CDR3 coding sequence is TGTGCCAGCAGTTGGGAGGGGGTAGACACTGAAGCTTTCTTT. This sequence encodes CASSWEGVDTEAFF.

The V gene is TRBV18, the J gene TRBJ1-1; D not certain. V lost 2 bases, J lost 4 bases, and 8 bases lay in between. Germline V gene sequence: CDR1 KGHSH, CDR2 LQKENI. The CDR3 is 13 amino acids. The CDR3 sequence: CASSPGAGTEAFF. The CDR3 region has the DNA TGTGCCAGCTCACCAGGAGCGGGCACTGAAGCTTTCTTT.

CDR3 DNA: TGTGCCAGCAGCCCCGACTCCTGGGAGAACACCTTC. As protein: CASSPDSWENTF. The V and J genes are TRBV6-5 and TRBJ1-2; D unclear. This CDR3 region has 12 residues. From germline, CDR1 is MNHEY and CDR2 SVGAGI. The ends were cut back, 6 bases at V and 12 bases at J, with 17 bases in the middle.

The chain couples TRBV7-2 to TRBJ1-4; no definite D call. V was pared by 1 base and J by 5 bases, with 8 bases between. Germline values: CDR1 SGHTA, CDR2 FQGNSA. This CDR3 is built from 14 residues. CDR3 DNA sequence: TGTGCCAGCAGCTTAGAGGCGGGGAATGAAAAACTGTTTTTT. Amino acids: CASSLEAGNEKLFF. Together with reference TRBV7-2 and TRBJ1-4, the CDR3 gives the full variable domain: GAGVSQSPSNKVTEKGKDVELRCDPISGHTALYWYRQSLGQGLEFLIYFQGNSAPDKSGLPSDRFSAERTGGSVSTLTIQRTQQEDSAVYLCASSLEAGNEKLFFGSGTQLSVL.

The V gene is TRBV12-5, the J gene TRBJ1-5; 7 bases fit TRBD1. The CDR3 covers 15 residues. V shed 6 bases and J 1 base; nucleotides not matched to a gene: 6. The germline gives CDR1 LGHNT, CDR2 FRNRAP. CDR3 protein: CASGRLGQSNQPQHF. The CDR3 DNA sequence: TGTGCTAGTGGCCGTTTGGGACAGAGCAATCAGCCCCAGCATTTT.

The V gene is TRBV20-1, the J gene TRBJ1-1; no firm D call. Germline V gives CDR1 DFQATT, CDR2 SNEGSKA (reference sequence). The CDR3 contains 11 residues. Trimming cost V 7 bases and J 1 base, with 7 bases left between them. This CDR3 is CSVPGNTEAFF. Here the CDR3 DNA reads TGCAGTGTGCCGGGGAACACTGAAGCTTTCTTT.

The rearrangement links TRBV2 to TRBJ2-6; D ambiguous. Germline CDR1 and CDR2: SNHLY and FYNNEI. V was cut by 7 bases and J by 0 bases, with 16 bases left in between. This CDR3 has 17 residues. Here the CDR3 reads CASTDSKDLSGANVLTF. CDR3 nucleotide sequence: TGTGCCAGCACCGACTCAAAAGACCTCTCTGGGGCCAACGTCCTGACTTTC.

V is TRBV5-6 and J is TRBJ1-1; TRBD1 aligns across 8 bases. The CDR3 covers 15 residues. The ends lost 0 bases at V and 5 bases at J; junction bases unmatched: 6. Germline V gene data show CDR1 as SGHDT and CDR2 as YYEEEE. CDR3 DNA sequence: TGTGCCAGCAGCTTGGGAGACAGGGGATGGACTGAAGCTTTCTTT. It yields the protein CASSLGDRGWTEAFF.

CDR3 sequence reads: CASSVEGVPQNTEAFF. The CDR3 DNA reads TGTGCCAGCAGCGTCGAAGGGGTGCCCCAGAACACTGAAGCTTTCTTT. J is TRBJ1-1 and V is TRBV9, with D possibly matching TRBD1 (5 bases). Germline CDR1 reads SGDLS; CDR2 reads YYNGEE. The CDR3 spans 16 residues. V dropped 2 bases and J dropped 1 base, with 15 bases sitting between them.

The chain carries TRBV7-2 and TRBJ1-2, with D possibly being TRBD1 (6 bases). This CDR3 region has 14 residues. Germline CDR1 SGHTA, CDR2 FQGNSA. The ends were cut back, 2 bases at V and 4 bases at J, with 11 bases in the middle. The CDR3 protein is CASSLLGAGYGYTF. CDR3 in DNA: TGTGCCAGCAGCTTACTGGGGGCGGGCTATGGCTACACCTTC.

This chain links TRBV7-2 with TRBJ1-1, with 7 bases aligning to TRBD1. Trimming took 5 bases from V and 8 from J; bases not matched to a gene: 5. CDR1 SGHTA and CDR2 FQGNSA come from the germline V gene. CDR3 length: 12 residues. The CDR3 DNA reads as TGTGCCAGCAGCCCTCGGACAGGAGAAGCTTTCTTT. Its translation is CASSPRTGEAFF. The whole variable domain, filled in from reference TRBV7-2 and TRBJ1-1, reads GAGVSQSPSNKVTEKGKDVELRCDPISGHTALYWYRQSLGQGLEFLIYFQGNSAPDKSGLPSDRFSAERTGGSVSTLTIQRTQQEDSAVYLCASSPRTGEAFFGQGTRLTVV.

The chain uses TRBV30 and TRBJ2-3; TRBD2 agrees at 9 bases. V dropped 4 bases and J dropped 3; count of bases not matched to a gene: 2. The germline CDR1 and CDR2 sequences are GTSNPN and SVGIG (reference sequence). The CDR3 runs to 13 residues. The CDR3: CAWTSGATDTQYF. CDR3 coding DNA: TGTGCCTGGACTAGCGGGGCGACAGATACGCAGTATTTT.

The chain carries TRBV5-5 and TRBJ2-7, with TRBD2 matching 11 bases. Germline V gives CDR1 SGHKS, CDR2 YYEKEE (reference sequence). This CDR3 contains 16 residues. V was pared by 0 bases and J by 4 bases, with 6 bases of the junction left unmatched. The CDR3 DNA sequence: TGTGCCAGCAGCTTGGCTACTAGCGGGGGTGTATACGAGCAGTACTTC. Its translation: CASSLATSGGVYEQYF.